This record looks at one T cell receptor (beta chain) sequence and its context. What it binds is not known. These data originate in a study of Ad26.COV2.S vaccination and SARS-CoV-2 variants. The treatment here: approximately 18 received Ad26.COV2.S at low or high dose, single or two shots; 5 received placebo; per-sample allocation not given. Collection of samples fell on day 63 after the first vaccine or placebo injection. This CDR3 has 13 amino acids. Germline V gene lookup returns CDR1 MNHEY and CDR2 SMNVEV (reference sequence). Trimming left V 6 bases short and J 5 bases short, with 13 bases between. Clones were sequenced by immunoSEQ multiplex PCR, and TCRdb holds only the in-frame ones, with some missing. Here the sample spans about 460,000 clones, 80% to 90% being singletons. Whole-study findings and limits: Possibly, TCR breadth and depth analyses underestimated total T cell responses. Placebo recipients had lower spike-specific TCR breadth than vaccine recipients. Non-spike TCR breadth did not differ much between vaccine and placebo recipients.

The rearrangement links TRBV27 to TRBJ1-1; D gene uncertain. The receptor was derived from a person aged 18-60 years who received the Ad26.COV2.S COVID-19 vaccine or a placebo. Sequenced material: peripheral blood, taken in a trial of Ad26.COV2.S vaccine versus placebo. DNA of the CDR3: TGTGCCAGCAGAAACCAGGTTTTTACTGAAGCTTTCTTT. Protein product: CASRNQVFTEAFF.